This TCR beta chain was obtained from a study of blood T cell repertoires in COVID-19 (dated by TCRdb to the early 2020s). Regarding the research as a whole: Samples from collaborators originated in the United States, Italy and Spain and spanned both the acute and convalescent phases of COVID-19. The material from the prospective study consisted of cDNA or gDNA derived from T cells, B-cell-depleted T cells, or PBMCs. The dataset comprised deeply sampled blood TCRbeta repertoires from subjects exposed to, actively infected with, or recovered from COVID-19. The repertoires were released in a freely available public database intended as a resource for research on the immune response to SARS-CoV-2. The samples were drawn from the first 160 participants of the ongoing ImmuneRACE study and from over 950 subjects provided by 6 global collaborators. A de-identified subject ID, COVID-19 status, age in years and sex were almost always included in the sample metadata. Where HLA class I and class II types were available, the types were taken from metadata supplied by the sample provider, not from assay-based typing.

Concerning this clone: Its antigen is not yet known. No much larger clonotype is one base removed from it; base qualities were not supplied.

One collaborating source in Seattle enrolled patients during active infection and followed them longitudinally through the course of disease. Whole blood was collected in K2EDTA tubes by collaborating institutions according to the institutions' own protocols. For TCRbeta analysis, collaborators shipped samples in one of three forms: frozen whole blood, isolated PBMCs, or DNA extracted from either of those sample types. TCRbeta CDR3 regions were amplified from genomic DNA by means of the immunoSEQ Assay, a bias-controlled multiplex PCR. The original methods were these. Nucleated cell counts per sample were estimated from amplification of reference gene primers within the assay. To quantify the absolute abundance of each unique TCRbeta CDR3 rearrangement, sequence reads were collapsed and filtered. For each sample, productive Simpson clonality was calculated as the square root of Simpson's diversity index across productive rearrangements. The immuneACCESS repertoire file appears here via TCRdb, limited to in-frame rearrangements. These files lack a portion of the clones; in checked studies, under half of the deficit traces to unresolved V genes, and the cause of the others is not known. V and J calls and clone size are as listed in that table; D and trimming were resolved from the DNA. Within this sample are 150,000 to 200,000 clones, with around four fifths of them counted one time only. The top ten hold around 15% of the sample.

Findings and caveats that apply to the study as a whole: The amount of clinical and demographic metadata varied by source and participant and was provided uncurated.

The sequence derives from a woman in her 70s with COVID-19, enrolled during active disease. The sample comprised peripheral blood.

The CDR3 has the sequence CATSRDGTENPPDTQYF. The DNA sequence reads TGTGCCACCAGCAGAGACGGGACAGAGAACCCCCCAGATACGCAGTATTTT. The rearranged chain carries TRBV15 and TRBJ2-3; 7 junctional bases match TRBD1. Unmatched junction bases come to 10, with V trimmed by 0 bases and J by 4 bases. Counted from cysteine to phenylalanine, this CDR3 has 17 amino acids. The entry retains the CDR3 DNA only, 51 bases that are in frame from base 1. In the germline V gene (reference sequence), CDR1 corresponds to LNHNV and CDR2 to YYDKDF.